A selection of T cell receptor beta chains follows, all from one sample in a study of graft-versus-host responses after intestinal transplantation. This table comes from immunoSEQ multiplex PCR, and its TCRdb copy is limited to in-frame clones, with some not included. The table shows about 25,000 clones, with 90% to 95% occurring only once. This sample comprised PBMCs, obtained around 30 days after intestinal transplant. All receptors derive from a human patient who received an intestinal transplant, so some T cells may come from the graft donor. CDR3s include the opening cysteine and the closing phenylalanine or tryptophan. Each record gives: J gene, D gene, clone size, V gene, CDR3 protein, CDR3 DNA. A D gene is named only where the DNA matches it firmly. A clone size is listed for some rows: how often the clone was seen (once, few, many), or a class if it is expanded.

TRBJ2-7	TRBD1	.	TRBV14	CASSHFEGQGAREQYF	TGTGCCAGCAGCCACTTCGAAGGACAGGGGGCCAGGGAGCAGTACTTC
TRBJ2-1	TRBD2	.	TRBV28	CASSFRIGGRAGEQFF	TGTGCCAGCAGTTTTAGGATAGGCGGGAGGGCCGGTGAGCAGTTCTTC
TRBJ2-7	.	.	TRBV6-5	CASSPDRVNYEQYF	TGTGCCAGCAGTCCCGACAGAGTGAACTACGAGCAGTACTTC
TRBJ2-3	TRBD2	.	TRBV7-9	CASSFWTSHLTDTQYF	TGTGCCAGCAGCTTTTGGACTAGCCACCTTACAGATACGCAGTATTTT
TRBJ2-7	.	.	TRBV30	CAWEENPYEQYF	TGTGCCTGGGAAGAGAATCCTTACGAGCAGTACTTC
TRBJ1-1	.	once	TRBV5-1	CASSLAEPGGAGSAFF	TGCGCCAGCAGCTTGGCCGAGCCTGGGGGGGCCGGGTCTGCTTTCTTT
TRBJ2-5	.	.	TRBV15	CATSREGAVQETQYF	TGTGCCACCAGCAGAGAAGGCGCAGTACAAGAGACCCAGTACTTC
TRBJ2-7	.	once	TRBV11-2	CASSPTGPFVYEQYF	TGTGCCAGCAGCCCGACGGGACCCTTTGTCTACGAGCAGTACTTC
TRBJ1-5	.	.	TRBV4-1	CASSPGRNLPSQPQHF	TGCGCCAGCAGCCCAGGCAGGAATCTACCTAGTCAGCCCCAGCATTTT
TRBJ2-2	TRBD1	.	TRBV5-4	CASSLGTGLLGGGELFF	TGTGCCAGCAGCTTGGGGACAGGCTTACTAGGAGGCGGGGAGCTGTTTTTT
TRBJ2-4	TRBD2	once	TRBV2	CASSESSGRILAKNIQYF	TGTGCCAGCAGTGAGAGTAGCGGGCGGATCCTAGCCAAAAACATTCAGTACTTC
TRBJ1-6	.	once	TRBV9	CASSVEGSSYNSPLHF	TGTGCCAGCAGCGTAGAGGGGAGCTCCTATAATTCACCCCTCCACTTT
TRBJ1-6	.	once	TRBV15	CATSSLEDSPLHF	TGTGCCACCAGCTCCCTCGAGGATTCACCCCTCCACTTT
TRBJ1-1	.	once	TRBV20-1	CSASVGSEAFF	TGCAGTGCTAGTGTGGGCAGCGAAGCTTTCTTT
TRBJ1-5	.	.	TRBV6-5	CASSQGDQPQHF	TGTGCCAGCAGCCAGGGTGACCAGCCCCAGCATTTT
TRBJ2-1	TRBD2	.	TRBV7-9	CASRPNWTSGRVNEQFF	TGTGCCAGCAGACCTAACTGGACTAGCGGGAGAGTCAATGAGCAGTTCTTC
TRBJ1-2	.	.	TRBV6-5	CASTLGGSAYGYTF	TGTGCCAGCACCCTGGGGGGTTCGGCCTATGGCTACACCTTC
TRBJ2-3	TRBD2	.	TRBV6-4	CASSEGGSTDTQYF	TGTGCCAGCAGTGAGGGGGGGAGCACAGATACGCAGTATTTT
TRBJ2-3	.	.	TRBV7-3	CASSLTGARDTQYF	TGTGCCAGCAGCTTAACGGGGGCGAGAGATACGCAGTATTTT
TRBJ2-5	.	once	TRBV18	CASSLGPETQYF	TGTGCCAGCTCACTAGGGCCGGAGACCCAGTACTTC
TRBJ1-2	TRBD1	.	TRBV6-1	CASTVDRQRYGYTF	TGTGCCAGCACTGTGGACAGGCAACGCTATGGCTACACCTTC
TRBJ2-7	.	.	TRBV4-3	CASSQDLGGTYEQYF	TGCGCCAGCAGCCAAGATCTCGGGGGAACCTACGAGCAGTACTTC
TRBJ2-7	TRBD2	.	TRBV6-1	CASSEWYGGEQYF	TGTGCCAGCAGTGAATGGTACGGGGGGGAGCAGTACTTC
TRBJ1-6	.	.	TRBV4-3	CASSQDWTDSPLHF	TGCGCCAGCAGCCAAGATTGGACAGATTCACCCCTCCACTTT
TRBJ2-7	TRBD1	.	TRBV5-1	CASSSGTGGSYEQYF	TGCGCCAGCAGCTCTGGGACAGGGGGCTCCTACGAGCAGTACTTC
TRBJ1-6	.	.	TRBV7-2	CASSLEVHSPLHF	TGTGCCAGCAGCTTAGAGGTCCATTCACCCCTCCACTTT
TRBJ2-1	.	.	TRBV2	CASSETDLGYNEQFF	TGTGCCAGCAGTGAAACAGATTTGGGGTACAATGAGCAGTTCTTC
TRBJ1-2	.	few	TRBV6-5	CASRPRTYGYTF	TGTGCCAGCAGGCCACGAACCTATGGCTACACCTTC
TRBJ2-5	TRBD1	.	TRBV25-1	CARTDRYQETQYF	TGTGCCAGAACGGACAGGTACCAAGAGACCCAGTACTTC
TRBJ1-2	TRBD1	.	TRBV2	CASGGTGPRYGYTF	TGTGCCAGCGGGGGGACAGGTCCGCGCTATGGCTACACCTTC
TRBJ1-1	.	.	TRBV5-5	CASSFEGFTEAFF	TGTGCCAGCAGCTTCGAGGGGTTCACTGAAGCTTTCTTT
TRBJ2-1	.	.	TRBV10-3	CAIRISDSTEQFF	TGTGCCATCAGGATTTCGGACAGTACTGAGCAGTTCTTC
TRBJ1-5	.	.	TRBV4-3	CASSLRGDSNQPQHF	TGCGCCAGCAGCCTACGCGGAGATAGCAATCAGCCCCAGCATTTT
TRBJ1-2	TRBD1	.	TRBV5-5	CASSYYGTGDGYTF	TGTGCCAGCAGCTACTACGGGACAGGAGATGGCTACACCTTC
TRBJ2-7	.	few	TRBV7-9	CASSLEFSGGEQYF	TGTGCCAGCAGCTTAGAGTTCTCGGGTGGCGAGCAGTACTTC
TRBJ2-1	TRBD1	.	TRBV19	CASSMGAGQGVNEQFF	TGTGCCAGTAGTATGGGAGCGGGACAGGGGGTTAATGAGCAGTTCTTC
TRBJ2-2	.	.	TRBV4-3	CASSQEAWNTGELFF	TGCGCCAGCAGCCAAGAGGCCTGGAACACCGGGGAGCTGTTTTTT
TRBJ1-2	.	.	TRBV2	CASSEIGDGHTF	TGTGCCAGCAGTGAAATTGGTGATGGCCACACCTTC
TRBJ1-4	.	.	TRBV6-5	CASSPKGKTVF	TGTGCCAGCAGCCCTAAGGGAAAAACTGTTTTT
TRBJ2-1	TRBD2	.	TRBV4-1	CASSQGSAGVYNEQFF	TGCGCCAGCAGCCAAGGGTCAGCGGGGGTCTACAATGAGCAGTTCTTC
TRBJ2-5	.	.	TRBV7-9	CASSPSGTSRGEQYF	TGTGCCAGCAGCCCTTCCGGGACTTCCAGGGGTGAGCAGTACTTC
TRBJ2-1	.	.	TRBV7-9	CASVSRWDNEQFF	TGTGCCAGCGTATCCCGGTGGGACAATGAGCAGTTCTTC
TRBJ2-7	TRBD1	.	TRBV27	CASSLSGQGNEQYF	TGTGCCAGCAGTTTGTCGGGACAGGGCAACGAGCAGTACTTC
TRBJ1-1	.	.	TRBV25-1	CASSALGMDRAFF	TGTGCCAGCAGCGCTCTCGGGATGGATAGAGCTTTCTTT
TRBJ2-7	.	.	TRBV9	CASSVGSRGYEQYF	TGTGCCAGCAGCGTAGGATCCAGGGGTTACGAGCAGTACTTC
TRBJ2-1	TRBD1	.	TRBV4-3	CASSQDTGGSYNEQFF	TGCGCCAGCAGCCAAGACACAGGGGGCTCCTACAATGAGCAGTTCTTC
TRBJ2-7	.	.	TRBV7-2	CASSPGPITYEQYF	TGTGCCAGCAGCCCCGGGCCGATAACCTACGAGCAGTACTTC
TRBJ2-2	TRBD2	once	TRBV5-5	CASSLEGLAYTGELFF	TGTGCCAGCAGCTTGGAGGGACTAGCGTACACCGGGGAGCTGTTTTTT
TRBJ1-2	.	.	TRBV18	CASSPSPSIDYGYTF	TGTGCCAGCTCACCTTCTCCCAGTATTGACTATGGCTACACCTTC
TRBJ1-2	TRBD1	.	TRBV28	CASSLPGTGMGGYTF	TGTGCCAGCAGTCTTCCGGGGACAGGCATGGGCGGCTACACCTTC